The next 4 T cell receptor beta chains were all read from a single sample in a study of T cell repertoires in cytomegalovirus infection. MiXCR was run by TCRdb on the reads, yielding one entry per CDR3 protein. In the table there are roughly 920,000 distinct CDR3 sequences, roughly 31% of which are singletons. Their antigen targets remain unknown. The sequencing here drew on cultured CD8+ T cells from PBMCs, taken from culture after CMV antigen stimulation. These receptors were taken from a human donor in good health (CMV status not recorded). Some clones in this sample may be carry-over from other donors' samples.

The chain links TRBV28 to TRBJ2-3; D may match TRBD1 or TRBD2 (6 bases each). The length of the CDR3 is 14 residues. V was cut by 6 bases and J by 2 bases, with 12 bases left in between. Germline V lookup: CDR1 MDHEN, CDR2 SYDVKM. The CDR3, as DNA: TGTGCCAGCAGCGGATCGGGGGCCACAGATACGCAGTATTTT. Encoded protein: CASSGSGATDTQYF.

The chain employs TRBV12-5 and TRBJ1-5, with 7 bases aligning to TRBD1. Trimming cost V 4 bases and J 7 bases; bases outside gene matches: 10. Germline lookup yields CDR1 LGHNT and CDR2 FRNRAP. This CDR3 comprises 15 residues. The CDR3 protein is CASGSADRVNQPQHF. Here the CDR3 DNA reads TGTGCTAGTGGTTCGGCAGACAGGGTAAACCAGCCCCAGCATTTT.

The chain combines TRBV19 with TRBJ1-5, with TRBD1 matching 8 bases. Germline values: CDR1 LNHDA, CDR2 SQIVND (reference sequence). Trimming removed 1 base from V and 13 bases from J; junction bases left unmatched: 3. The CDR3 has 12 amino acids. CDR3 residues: CASSIGGTGQHF. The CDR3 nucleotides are TGTGCCAGTAGTATAGGAGGGACAGGTCAGCATTTT. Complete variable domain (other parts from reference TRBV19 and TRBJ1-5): DGGITQSPKYLFRKEGQNVTLSCEQNLNHDAMYWYRQDPGQGLRLIYYSQIVNDFQKGDIAEGYSVSREKKESFPLTVTSAQKNPTAFYLCASSIGGTGQHFGDGTRLSIL.

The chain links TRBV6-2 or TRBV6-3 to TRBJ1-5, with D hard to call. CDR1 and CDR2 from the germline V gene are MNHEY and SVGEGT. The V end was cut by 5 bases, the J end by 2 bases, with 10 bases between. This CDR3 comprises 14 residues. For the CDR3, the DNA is TGTGCCAGCAGTGATTATAGGGGCAATCAGCCCCAGCATTTT. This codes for CASSDYRGNQPQHF.